A single sample is the source of the 20 T cell receptor beta chains below, sequenced in a study of CD8+ T cells in alopecia areata (dated by TCRdb to between 2017 and 2018). The sample's time point, from its label and the paper: 24 weeks on oral tofacitinib. What the treatment or condition label conveys for this sample: oral pan-JAK inhibitor, 5-10 mg twice daily. To prepare the library, the immunoSEQ multiplex PCR assay was applied. RNA was extracted from all samples and reverse transcribed into cDNA as template for TCR sequencing. TCRdb retrieved this table from immuneACCESS and kept in-frame rearrangements only. Not all clones are present; in checked studies, unresolved V genes account for under half, and no reason is known for the remainder. The sample records 200,000 or so clones, more than 45% of which are singletons. The ten largest clonotypes hold roughly 5.8% of the sample. The starting material was CD4+ T cells sorted from blood, obtained at week 24, from a patient treated with tofacitinib. Source of these receptors: a human donor with alopecia areata.

This clone was picked up a small number of times. V is TRBV23-1 and J is TRBJ2-3; D gene ambiguous. TRBV23-1 is filed as an ORF, its function uncertain. Trimming removed 3 bases at V and 2 bases at J, with 6 bases between. The CDR3 totals 13 residues. The CDR3 DNA sequence: TGCGCCAGCAGTCACTCGTTCACAGATACGCAGTATTTT. Protein: CASSHSFTDTQYF.

This clone occurred a few times. V usage is TRBV11-2 and J usage is TRBJ2-5; D call uncertain. This CDR3 has 11 amino acids. Germline assignment: CDR1 SGHAT and CDR2 FQNNGV. V was trimmed by 5 bases and J by 1 base, leaving 2 bases between them. In DNA form, the CDR3 reads TGTGCCAGCAGCATCCAAGAGACCCAGTACTTC. Amino acid sequence: CASSIQETQYF.

This chain links TRBV14 with TRBJ1-2; TRBD1 might be the D (6 bases). The CDR3 is made up of 16 amino acids. CDR1 and CDR2 from the germline V gene are SGHDN and FVKESK. Trimming removed 1 base from V and 4 bases from J, with 16 bases in between. The CDR3 DNA is TGTGCCAGCAGCCAAGTCGGGGGCGTTCGTGTCTATGGCTACACCTTC. The encoded protein is CASSQVGGVRVYGYTF.

The chain has TRBV2 and TRBJ1-4; tentatively, D is TRBD1 (5 bases). Germline assignment: CDR1 SNHLY and CDR2 FYNNEI. CDR3 length equals 11 residues. Trimming took off 9 bases at V and 8 bases at J, with 10 bases between the two ends. CDR3: CASGAGEKLFF. The CDR3 DNA follows: TGTGCCAGTGGGGCAGGGGAAAAACTGTTTTTT.

Details on this clone: In the same sample, other DNA sequences code for this CDR3. The chain combines TRBV15 with TRBJ2-1; 12 bases fit TRBD2. V lost 0 bases and J lost 3; bases outside the gene matches: 0. The CDR3 covers 16 residues. From germline, CDR1 is LNHNV and CDR2 YYDKDF (reference sequence). CDR3 region: CATSRELAGGYNEQFF. DNA for the CDR3: TGTGCCACCAGCAGAGAACTAGCGGGGGGCTACAATGAGCAGTTCTTC.

The chain couples TRBV27 to TRBJ2-7, with TRBD1 matching over 8 bases. CDR3 length: 15 residues. V shed 5 bases, J shed 2 bases, and the junction held 8 bases outside the gene matches. Germline CDR1 MNHEY, CDR2 SMNVEV (reference sequence). CDR3 bases: TGTGCCAGCAGTATAAAGACAGGGGTGACCTACGAGCAGTACTTC. It specifies CASSIKTGVTYEQYF.

This rearrangement joins TRBV7-2 to TRBJ2-6, with D unclear. V lost 1 base, J lost 3 bases, and 7 bases lay in between. The germline V gene has CDR1 SGHTA and CDR2 FQGNSA. There are 15 residues in the CDR3. CDR3 in amino acids: CASSLETGGANVLTF. The CDR3 nucleotides read TGTGCCAGCAGCTTAGAAACGGGTGGGGCCAACGTCCTGACTTTC.

The CDR3: CAWTRDTSYEQYF. CDR3 DNA: TGTGCCTGGACGCGGGACACCTCCTACGAGCAGTACTTC. This rearrangement joins TRBV30 to TRBJ2-7; TRBD1 or TRBD2 may be the D gene (6 bases each). Between the trimmed V and J ends, which lost 4 bases and 0 bases, there was a span of 10 bases. The CDR3 spans 13 residues. Germline CDR1 and CDR2: GTSNPN and SVGIG (reference sequence).

The chain employs TRBV7-9 and TRBJ2-5, with TRBD2 matching over 8 bases. Trimming took 5 bases from V and 4 from J; bases not matched to a gene: 9. Germline assignment: CDR1 SEHNR and CDR2 FQNEAQ (reference sequence). The CDR3 is made up of 15 amino acids. The CDR3, as DNA: TGTGCCAGCAGCAATTCCGGGCTAGCGGGAGAGACCCAGTACTTC. The encoded protein is CASSNSGLAGETQYF.

This clone came up a few times. This sequence joins TRBV20-1 and TRBJ2-7; D is possibly TRBD2 (5 bases). With 7 bases removed from V and 3 bases from J, the gap between germline ends came to 10 bases. The CDR3 covers 11 residues. CDR1 and CDR2 (germline): DFQATT, SNEGSKA (reference sequence). CDR3 region: CSVKGGYEQYF. CDR3 bases: TGCAGTGTGAAAGGAGGCTACGAGCAGTACTTC.

The chain uses TRBV4-1 and TRBJ2-1; TRBD2 aligns across 13 bases. Germline V gene lookup returns CDR1 MGHRA and CDR2 YSYEKL. The V segment lost 0 bases and the J segment 10 bases; nucleotides outside the gene matches: 12. The CDR3 covers 18 residues. In DNA, the CDR3 is TGCGCCAGCAGCCAAGAGCCCGGGACTAGCGGGATCCTTTGGGAGCAGTTCTTC. Residues: CASSQEPGTSGILWEQFF.

The chain recombines TRBV27 with TRBJ2-7, with a weak D call TRBD2 (6 bases). Germline lookup yields CDR1 MNHEY and CDR2 SMNVEV (reference sequence). This CDR3 region has 12 residues. V lost 6 bases and J 0 bases, leaving 6 bases between the germline ends. Here the CDR3 DNA reads TGTGCCAGCAGGGGGGGCTCCTACGAGCAGTACTTC. Its protein is CASRGGSYEQYF.

This clone was picked up a small number of times. Other nucleotide sequences from this sample produce the same CDR3. The chain joins TRBV7-2 to TRBJ2-7, with 7 bases that match TRBD1. Germline values: CDR1 SGHTA, CDR2 FQGNSA. The CDR3 is 14 amino acids. Germline trimming cut 7 bases from V and 0 bases from J; bases unmatched to any gene: 6. The DNA of the CDR3 is TGTGCCAGCACCCGGGACAGATTCTCCTACGAGCAGTACTTC. Amino acid sequence: CASTRDRFSYEQYF.

The chain couples TRBV6-1 to TRBJ2-7, with D perhaps TRBD1 (7 bases). The CDR3 length is 16 residues. CDR1 is MNHNS and CDR2 is SASEGT in the germline V gene. Trimming shortened V by 4 bases and J by 6 bases, and 22 bases separated the two germline ends. CDR3: CASSAPGWRGQGEQYF. The CDR3 nucleotides are TGTGCCAGCAGTGCCCCTGGGTGGAGGGGGCAGGGCGAGCAGTACTTC.

The V and J genes are TRBV2 and TRBJ2-7; maybe TRBD2 (5 bases). Germline CDR1 reads SNHLY; CDR2 reads FYNNEI. The CDR3 contains 14 residues. The V end was cut by 7 bases, the J end by 0 bases, with 13 bases between. The CDR3 loop is CASIMEEGSYEQYF. CDR3 DNA sequence: TGTGCCAGCATAATGGAAGAGGGCTCCTACGAGCAGTACTTC. Using reference TRBV2 and TRBJ2-7 for the parts outside the CDR3, the full variable domain is EPEVTQTPSHQVTQMGQEVILRCVPISNHLYFYWYRQILGQKVEFLVSFYNNEISEKSEIFDDQFSVERPDGSNFTLKIRSTKLEDSAMYFCASIMEEGSYEQYFGPGTRLTVT.

J is TRBJ2-3 and V is TRBV29-1, with D perhaps given as TRBD1 or TRBD2 (6 bases each). Per germline, CDR1 SQVTM and CDR2 ANQGSEA. V was trimmed by 4 bases and J by 2 bases, leaving 19 bases between them. The length of the CDR3 is 16 residues. As DNA, the CDR3 is TGCAGCGTTGTGGGGGCTAGTCTAGCGTCCACAGATACGCAGTATTTT. Amino acid sequence: CSVVGASLASTDTQYF.

The genes are TRBV6-6 and TRBJ1-2, with D tentatively TRBD1 (6 bases). CDR3 size: 11 residues. Germline CDR1 is MNHNY and CDR2 is SVGAGI (reference sequence). V gave up 5 bases and J gave up 7 bases, with 8 bases separating them. The CDR3 loop is CASSQGFGYTF. The CDR3 nucleotides read TGTGCCAGCAGTCAGGGGTTTGGCTACACCTTC.

The chain combines TRBV4-3 with TRBJ2-6, with D possibly TRBD1 on 6 matching bases. V was pared by 2 bases and J by 3 bases, with 8 bases between. CDR3 length equals 15 residues. Germline V gene lookup returns CDR1 LGHNA and CDR2 YSLEER. The CDR3, as DNA: TGCGCCAGCAGCCAAAGGACAGTTGGGGCCAACGTCCTGACTTTC. Its protein is CASSQRTVGANVLTF.

The chain links TRBV5-6 to TRBJ2-1; 7 nucleotides line up with TRBD2. CDR1 is SGHDT and CDR2 is YYEEEE in the germline V gene. This CDR3 is built from 15 residues. The trim removed 0 bases at V and 2 bases at J, leaving 2 bases unmatched. DNA for the CDR3: TGTGCCAGCAGCTTGGCAGGACTAGCCTACAATGAGCAGTTCTTC. It is translated as CASSLAGLAYNEQFF.

The chain carries TRBV4-1 and TRBJ1-2, with TRBD1 matching 8 bases. Germline-derived CDR1 and CDR2 are MGHRA and YSYEKL. V shed 3 bases and J 8 bases; nucleotides not matched to a gene: 8. The CDR3 runs 14 residues. The CDR3 DNA is TGCGCCAGCAGCCATCCGGGACAGGCGCTAGGCTACACCTTC. Amino acid sequence: CASSHPGQALGYTF.